The 13 T cell receptor beta chains in this list originate from one sample, sequenced in a study of PD-L1 blockade in urothelial cancer. The time point: pretreatment peripheral blood. Only in-frame clones appear in the TCRdb table, and some are missing; sequencing was by immunoSEQ multiplex PCR. Of tens of thousands of clones in the sample, 85% were seen once. Sequenced material: PBMCs, taken around atezolizumab (anti-PD-L1) treatment. These receptors came from a man aged 35-49 years with urothelial cancer.

The chain employs TRBV6-6 and TRBJ2-1; possibly TRBD2 for D (6 bases). Germline CDR1 MNHNY, CDR2 SVGAGI (reference sequence). V was trimmed by 2 bases and J by 9 bases, leaving 11 bases between them. The CDR3 spans 13 residues. The CDR3 is CASSYGGIFEQFF. CDR3 DNA: TGTGCCAGCAGTTACGGCGGGATCTTTGAGCAGTTCTTC.

This chain links TRBV6-1 with TRBJ2-2; D is perhaps TRBD2 (5 bases). The germline V and J ends were trimmed by 6 bases and 7 bases, with 15 bases remaining between them. Germline values: CDR1 MNHNS, CDR2 SASEGT. CDR3 length: 14 amino acids. The CDR3 protein is CASSSANRDGELFF. CDR3 coding DNA: TGTGCCAGCAGCTCGGCCAACCGGGACGGGGAGCTGTTTTTT.

The rearrangement uses TRBV19 and TRBJ1-3, with unresolved D. The germline gives CDR1 LNHDA, CDR2 SQIVND (reference sequence). CDR3 length: 13 amino acids. V lost 9 bases and J lost 3, with 12 bases in between. The CDR3 DNA is TGTGCCAGCGCGAACTCCCTTGGAAACACCATATATTTT. Translated: CASANSLGNTIYF.

V gene TRBV29-1 combines with J gene TRBJ2-5, with D maybe TRBD1 (5 bases). Trimming pared 6 bases from V and 1 base from J, leaving 15 bases between. Germline loops: CDR1 SQVTM, CDR2 ANQGSEA. The CDR3 consists of 14 residues. The CDR3 region has the DNA TGCAGCGTCGCTTTCAGGGCCGCCCAAGAGACCCAGTACTTC. Translation: CSVAFRAAQETQYF.

This sequence joins TRBV5-6 and TRBJ1-1, with D tentatively TRBD1 (6 bases). CDR1 and CDR2 (germline): SGHDT, YYEEEE. CDR3 length: 17 amino acids. Trimming stripped 0 bases from V and 0 bases from J, with 15 bases between. The CDR3 DNA sequence: TGTGCCAGCAGCTTGGTGGGAACAGGGCGCATGAACACTGAAGCTTTCTTT. Protein product: CASSLVGTGRMNTEAFF.

The chain combines TRBV27 with TRBJ2-1; 11 bases match TRBD2. Germline loops: CDR1 MNHEY, CDR2 SMNVEV (reference sequence). J lost 2 bases, V lost 6 bases, and 3 bases had no gene match. This CDR3 contains 15 residues. Here the CDR3 reads CASSVTSGTYNEQFF. CDR3 bases: TGTGCCAGCAGCGTGACTAGCGGGACCTACAATGAGCAGTTCTTC.

The rearrangement joins TRBV4-3 to TRBJ2-1; 10 nucleotides align to TRBD2. V shed 0 bases, J shed 4 bases, and the junction held 6 bases outside the gene matches. Per the germline V gene, CDR1 is LGHNA and CDR2 is YSLEER. This CDR3 comprises 17 residues. The CDR3 bases are TGCGCCAGCAGCCAAGATTGGTCTAGCGGGGGATACAATGAGCAGTTCTTC. Its protein product is CASSQDWSSGGYNEQFF.

The V call is TRBV4-1, the J call TRBJ1-5, with D unclear. The germline gives CDR1 MGHRA, CDR2 YSYEKL. Between the trimmed V and J ends, which lost 4 bases and 5 bases, there was a span of 9 bases. There are 13 residues in the CDR3. CDR3 DNA: TGCGCCAGCAGCCTGGCAGTTTATCAGCCCCAGCATTTT. Residues: CASSLAVYQPQHF.

The J gene is TRBJ2-7, the V gene TRBV9; D possibly corresponds to TRBD2 (6 bases). The CDR3 extends over 22 amino acids. V shed 3 bases and J shed 5 bases, with 39 bases lying between them. CDR1 and CDR2 (germline): SGDLS, YYNGEE. CDR3 sequence reads: CASSASHGAEVGEVILYHEQYF. As DNA, the CDR3 is TGTGCCAGCAGCGCCTCCCACGGGGCCGAGGTGGGGGAGGTCATCCTTTACCACGAGCAGTACTTC.

The J gene is TRBJ2-5, the V gene TRBV7-2, with D perhaps TRBD2 (6 bases). The CDR3 sequence is 14 residues long. The germline gives CDR1 SGHTA, CDR2 FQGNSA. V was pared by 8 bases and J by 6 bases, with 19 bases between. For the CDR3, the DNA is TGTGCCAGCTGTCGGGGCGGGACCGAAAAGACCCAGTACTTC. It encodes CASCRGGTEKTQYF.

The chain carries TRBV13 and TRBJ1-3, with D possibly TRBD1 on 6 matching bases. V was cut by 5 bases and J by 0 bases, with 14 bases left in between. CDR3 length equals 16 residues. The germline V gene encodes CDR1 PRHDT and CDR2 FYEKMQ (reference sequence). Here the CDR3 reads CASSMTGPSSGNTIYF. CDR3 in DNA: TGTGCCAGCAGCATGACAGGACCGAGCTCTGGAAACACCATATATTTT. Full variable domain (outside the CDR3, taken from reference TRBV13 and TRBJ1-3): AAGVIQSPRHLIKEKRETATLKCYPIPRHDTVYWYQQGPGQDPQFLISFYEKMQSDKGSIPDRFSAQQFSDYHSELNMSSLELGDSALYFCASSMTGPSSGNTIYFGEGSWLTVV.

The rearrangement links TRBV9 to TRBJ2-5; TRBD1 matches at 9 bases. V gave up 2 bases and J gave up 5 bases; unmatched junction bases: 13. Germline CDR1 reads SGDLS; CDR2 reads YYNGEE. This CDR3 has 17 amino acids. For the CDR3, the DNA is TGTGCCAGCAGCGTGGGGCCACAGGGGGCATCTGGGGAGACCCAGTACTTC. It translates to CASSVGPQGASGETQYF.

The chain joins TRBV5-4 to TRBJ1-3, with 9 nucleotides matching TRBD1. The CDR3 extends over 16 amino acids. The germline V gene encodes CDR1 SGHNT and CDR2 YYREEE (reference sequence). V lost 4 bases to trimming and J lost 0 bases; unmatched junction nucleotides: 5. CDR3 in amino acids: CASSAGTGRSGNTIYF. CDR3 bases: TGTGCCAGCAGCGCCGGGACAGGGCGCTCTGGAAACACCATATATTTT. Full variable domain (rest looked up from reference TRBV5-4 and TRBJ1-3): ETGVTQSPTHLIKTRGQQVTLRCSSQSGHNTVSWYQQALGQGPQFIFQYYREEENGRGNFPPRFSGLQFPNYSSELNVNALELDDSALYLCASSAGTGRSGNTIYFGEGSWLTVV.